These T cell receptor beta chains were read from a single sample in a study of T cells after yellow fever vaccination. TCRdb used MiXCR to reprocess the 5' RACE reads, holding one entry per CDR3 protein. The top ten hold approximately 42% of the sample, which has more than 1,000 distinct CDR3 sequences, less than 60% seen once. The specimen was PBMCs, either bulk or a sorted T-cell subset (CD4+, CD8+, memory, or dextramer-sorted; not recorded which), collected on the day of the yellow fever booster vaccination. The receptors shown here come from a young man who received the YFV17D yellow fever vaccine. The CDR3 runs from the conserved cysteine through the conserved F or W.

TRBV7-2 CASSPYTGLADEQFF
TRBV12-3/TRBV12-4 CASSEGWDEQFF
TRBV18 CASSRWGWNTEAFF
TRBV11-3 CASSPRGDGYEQYF
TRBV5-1 CASSLDSPGDTQYF
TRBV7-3 CASSPRGGAGGDTQYF
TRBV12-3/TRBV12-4 CASSFLDRVMNTEAFF
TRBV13 CASSPPGTLSSYEQYF
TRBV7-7 CASSLAQFTGELFF
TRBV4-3 CASSPYPASNYGYTF
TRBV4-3 CASSRSLRDSNEQFF
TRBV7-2 CASSLGRGLHEQFF
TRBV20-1 CSANPAGAGNEQFF
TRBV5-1 CASQGGEQFF
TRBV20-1 CSARDRGGILPGHSSYEQYF
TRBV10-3 CAISEPAGVSDGYTF
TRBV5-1 CASRSGGYEQYF
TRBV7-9 CASSPDIEETQYF
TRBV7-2 CASSLVADLDYEQYF
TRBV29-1 CSSGAHTSTDTQYF
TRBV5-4 CASSLGQGSYGYTF
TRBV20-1 CSARDTSNQPQHF
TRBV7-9 CASSLVFGTPGDGNQPQHF
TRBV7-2 CASSDWGKRGMNTEAFF
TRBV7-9 CASSALDRDTYEQYF
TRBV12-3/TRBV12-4 CASSLGSLSYEQYF
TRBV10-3 CAISGTPNYGYTF
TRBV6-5 CASSYSTGSGTDTQYF